A single sample gave rise to the 32 T cell receptor beta chains below, sequenced in a study of blood T cell repertoires in COVID-19. Data came from immunoSEQ multiplex PCR; TCRdb stores just in-frame clones and leaves some out. The repertoire holds just over 300,000 clones, with 86% as singletons. The sequencing sample was made of PBMCs or T cells enriched from blood (not recorded which). The receptors here all came from a young man who had recovered from COVID-19.

This chain connects TRBV5-1 to TRBJ2-7; D call uncertain. Per the germline V gene, CDR1 is SGHRS and CDR2 is YFSETQ. This CDR3 has 13 residues. V dropped 7 bases and J dropped 0 bases, with 11 bases sitting between them. The CDR3 is CASHISPSYEQYF. CDR3 bases: TGCGCCAGCCACATCTCACCCTCCTACGAGCAGTACTTC.

The J gene is TRBJ2-7, the V gene TRBV5-4; 10 bases line up with TRBD1. This CDR3 spans 14 amino acids. Trimming cost V 3 bases and J 5 bases; bases outside gene matches: 5. Germline CDR1 and CDR2: SGHNT and YYREEE (reference sequence). CDR3 sequence: CASSWRDRGNEQYF. Written as DNA, the CDR3 is TGTGCCAGCAGCTGGAGGGACAGGGGCAACGAGCAGTACTTC.

CDR3: CASSSQGDYGYTF. CDR3 bases: TGTGCCAGCAGCTCCCAGGGGGACTATGGCTACACCTTC. This sequence joins TRBV5-4 and TRBJ1-2; 7 bases map to TRBD1. J lost 3 bases, V lost 3 bases, and 2 bases had no gene match. Per the germline V gene, CDR1 is SGHNT and CDR2 is YYREEE (reference sequence). CDR3 length: 13 amino acids.

The V call is TRBV5-1, the J call TRBJ2-7; 13 bases fit TRBD2. With 0 bases clipped from V and 5 bases from J, the junction kept 8 bases outside the gene matches. The CDR3 has 17 residues. The germline gives CDR1 SGHRS, CDR2 YFSETQ. CDR3 in DNA: TGCGCCAGCAGCTTGGGGGGGACTAGCGGGATAACCGACGAGCAGTACTTC. This codes for CASSLGGTSGITDEQYF. The entire variable domain, with the rest obtained from reference TRBV5-1 and TRBJ2-7, is as follows: KAGVTQTPRYLIKTRGQQVTLSCSPISGHRSVSWYQQTPGQGLQFLFEYFSETQRNKGNFPGRFSGRQFSNSRSEMNVSTLELGDSALYLCASSLGGTSGITDEQYFGPGTRLTVT.

The rearrangement uses TRBV5-1 and TRBJ2-5; 7 bases are a match to TRBD1. This CDR3 comprises 14 residues. The junction had 3 bases not matched to a gene; V was cut back by 0 bases and J by 4 bases. CDR1 is SGHRS and CDR2 is YFSETQ in the germline V gene. The CDR3 region has the DNA TGCGCCAGCAGCTTGGAGACAGGGAGAGAGACCCAGTACTTC. Encoded protein: CASSLETGRETQYF.

V and J are TRBV11-1 and TRBJ2-1; D is undetermined. CDR1 and CDR2 (germline): SGHAT, FQDESV (reference sequence). V shed 5 bases and J shed 5 bases, with 19 bases lying between them. The CDR3 runs 16 residues. CDR3 bases: TGTGCCAGCAGCCCCTCTTTGGTTTCTACGGACAATGAGCAGTTCTTC. Its translation is CASSPSLVSTDNEQFF. The whole variable domain, remainder taken from reference TRBV11-1 and TRBJ2-1, is EAEVAQSPRYKITEKSQAVAFWCDPISGHATLYWYRQILGQGPELLVQFQDESVVDDSQLPKDRFSAERLKGVDSTLKIQPAELGDSAMYLCASSPSLVSTDNEQFFGPGTRLTVL.

The V and J genes are TRBV5-6 and TRBJ2-2, with 13 bases fitting TRBD2. CDR3 length: 18 amino acids. With 4 bases clipped from V and 7 bases from J, the junction kept 13 bases outside the gene matches. Germline V CDR1 and CDR2: SGHDT, YYEEEE. The CDR3 spells CASSHLYKLAGGFGELFF. The CDR3, as DNA: TGTGCCAGCAGCCACCTATATAAACTAGCGGGAGGGTTCGGGGAGCTGTTTTTT.

This clone showed up just a few times. This chain links TRBV4-1 with TRBJ1-2; TRBD1 is a possible D gene (5 bases). The germline V and J ends were trimmed by 0 bases and 5 bases, with 19 bases remaining between them. This CDR3 region has 17 residues. The germline gives CDR1 MGHRA, CDR2 YSYEKL. CDR3 region: CASSQDGQVAGDYGYTF. The CDR3 bases are TGCGCCAGCAGCCAAGATGGGCAGGTGGCGGGGGATTATGGCTACACCTTC.

This clone appeared once. The chain has TRBV29-1 and TRBJ2-1; D is possibly TRBD2 (5 bases). This CDR3 comprises 13 residues. V was cut by 6 bases and J by 5 bases, with 14 bases left in between. Germline CDR1 and CDR2: SQVTM and ANQGSEA. The CDR3 sequence is CSVRRKADNEQFF. In DNA, the CDR3 is TGCAGCGTCCGGAGGAAAGCCGACAATGAGCAGTTCTTC.

This clone turned up a few times. The chain carries TRBV24-1 and TRBJ2-2; a weak D match, TRBD1 (6 bases). V was pared by 7 bases and J by 1 base, with 12 bases between. This CDR3 is built from 15 residues. Per the germline V gene, CDR1 is KGHDR and CDR2 is SFDVKD. As DNA, the CDR3 is TGTGCCACCAGCACCGGGACACGGAACACCGGGGAGCTGTTTTTT. Protein sequence: CATSTGTRNTGELFF.

V usage is TRBV5-1 and J usage is TRBJ2-1; a weak D match, TRBD1 (6 bases). The ends were cut back, 4 bases at V and 2 bases at J, with 13 bases in the middle. Germline values: CDR1 SGHRS, CDR2 YFSETQ. The CDR3 contains 15 residues. CDR3 in DNA: TGCGCCAGCAGCCTCGTGACAGGCACCTACAATGAGCAGTTCTTC. Amino acids: CASSLVTGTYNEQFF. The full variable domain, completed using reference TRBV5-1 and TRBJ2-1, is KAGVTQTPRYLIKTRGQQVTLSCSPISGHRSVSWYQQTPGQGLQFLFEYFSETQRNKGNFPGRFSGRQFSNSRSEMNVSTLELGDSALYLCASSLVTGTYNEQFFGPGTRLTVL.

The CDR3 loop is CASSLEAGVGYEQYF. CDR3 coding DNA: TGTGCCAGCAGCTTAGAAGCGGGAGTTGGATACGAGCAGTACTTC. The V gene is TRBV11-2, the J gene TRBJ2-7; 8 bases align to TRBD2. J lost 4 bases, V lost 0 bases, and 5 bases had no gene match. Germline CDR1 is SGHAT and CDR2 is FQNNGV. The CDR3 is 15 amino acids.

The V call is TRBV30, the J call TRBJ1-4; 11 nucleotides line up with TRBD1. The length of the CDR3 is 18 residues. V was pared by 0 bases and J by 8 bases, with 14 bases of the junction left unmatched. Germline V gene sequence: CDR1 GTSNPN, CDR2 SVGIG (reference sequence). In DNA, the CDR3 is TGTGCCTGGAGTGTATATCCGGACAGGGGGCGGTATAAGGAAAAACTGTTTTTT. Its protein product is CAWSVYPDRGRYKEKLFF.

This rearrangement joins TRBV6-5 to TRBJ2-7; the D is unclear. The CDR3 is made up of 12 amino acids. V dropped 0 bases and J dropped 6 bases, with 6 bases sitting between them. Germline V CDR1 and CDR2: MNHEY, SVGAGI. CDR3 sequence (DNA): TGTGCCAGCAGTTACTCGATCGGCGAGCAGTACTTC. Its protein product is CASSYSIGEQYF.

This clone was found once. The V and J genes are TRBV19 and TRBJ2-5, with 7 bases matching TRBD2. With 6 bases clipped from V and 4 bases from J, the junction kept 8 bases outside the gene matches. The V gene's germline CDR1 is LNHDA and CDR2 SQIVND (reference sequence). This CDR3 has 14 residues. The CDR3, as DNA: TGTGCCAGTAGCGCAGTCGGCGGGGGAGAGACCCAGTACTTC. The encoded protein is CASSAVGGGETQYF.

This clone was detected once. The J gene is TRBJ1-2, the V gene TRBV12-3 or TRBV12-4; no firm D call. V shed 8 bases and J shed 4 bases, with 14 bases lying between them. The CDR3 covers 13 residues. In nucleotides, the CDR3 is TGTGCCAGCGGGGAGCGGAAGAGCTATGGCTACACCTTC. Translation: CASGERKSYGYTF.

The genes are TRBV4-2 and TRBJ1-2; 7 bases agree with TRBD1. The germline V gene encodes CDR1 LGHNA and CDR2 YNFKEQ. This CDR3 contains 17 residues. V lost 2 bases to trimming and J lost 3 bases; unmatched junction nucleotides: 12. Written as DNA, the CDR3 is TGTGCCAGCAGCCAACTCCCAGGCAGGGGGTCTGACTATGGCTACACCTTC. Translating it yields CASSQLPGRGSDYGYTF.

The chain carries TRBV7-2 and TRBJ2-2; D call uncertain. V was clipped by 6 bases and J by 2 bases, with 7 bases between them. CDR1 is SGHTA and CDR2 is FQGNSA in the germline V gene. This CDR3 comprises 13 residues. The CDR3 is CASRPGNTGELFF. CDR3 in DNA: TGTGCCAGCAGGCCAGGAAACACCGGGGAGCTGTTTTTT.

The chain employs TRBV6-1 and TRBJ1-3, with 7 bases lining up with TRBD1. V gave up 4 bases and J gave up 0 bases; unmatched junction bases: 9. The CDR3 sequence is 17 residues long. CDR1 is MNHNS and CDR2 is SASEGT in the germline V gene. CDR3 amino acids: CASSGIPGGTSGNTIYF. The CDR3 nucleotides are TGTGCCAGCAGTGGCATCCCAGGGGGGACCTCTGGAAACACCATATATTTT.

This chain joins TRBV12-1 and TRBJ2-7; TRBD2 is the table's D call, not checked against the DNA. TRBV12-1 is reported as a pseudogene. CDR3 length: 12 amino acids. CDR3 protein: CASTELDKWQYF. The DNA for the CDR3 is TGTGCCAGCACCGAACTAGATAAGTGGCAGTACTTC.

This clone was observed a single time. This chain joins TRBV27 and TRBJ1-2; D is perhaps TRBD1 (6 bases). Germline-derived CDR1 and CDR2 are MNHEY and SMNVEV (reference sequence). Deletions cut 7 bases from V and 2 bases from J, with 11 bases between. This CDR3 has 13 amino acids. This chain's CDR3 is CASTKGGNYGYTF. CDR3 in DNA: TGTGCCAGCACCAAGGGGGGGAACTATGGCTACACCTTC.

This clone was seen only once. V gene TRBV18 combines with J gene TRBJ2-3, with 9 bases lining up with TRBD2. The length of the CDR3 is 16 residues. J was trimmed by 5 bases and V by 2 bases; bases with no gene match: 8. Germline loops: CDR1 KGHSH, CDR2 LQKENI. CDR3 in amino acids: CASSPRGLAGKDTQYF. The CDR3 DNA reads TGTGCCAGCTCACCAAGGGGGCTAGCGGGAAAAGATACGCAGTATTTT.

This chain links TRBV24-1 with TRBJ2-5, with D perhaps TRBD1 (6 bases). The V and J ends lost 5 bases and 9 bases respectively, with 15 bases between them. The CDR3 extends over 13 amino acids. The germline CDR1 and CDR2 sequences are KGHDR and SFDVKD. The CDR3 is CATSVQRGSAQYF. Here the CDR3 DNA reads TGTGCCACCAGTGTCCAAAGGGGGTCCGCCCAGTACTTC.

The rearrangement links TRBV7-8 to TRBJ1-1, with 8 bases that match TRBD1. V lost 5 bases to trimming and J lost 0 bases; unmatched junction nucleotides: 8. The germline V gene has CDR1 SGHVS and CDR2 FQNEAQ. The CDR3 has 16 amino acids. This CDR3 reads CASSHRTGPMNTEAFF. The CDR3 nucleotides are TGTGCCAGCAGCCATCGGACAGGGCCGATGAACACTGAAGCTTTCTTT.

CDR3 sequence reads: CASSLLQGTGNTIYF. The CDR3 DNA follows: TGTGCCAGCAGTTTACTACAGGGAACGGGAAACACCATATATTTT. The V and J genes are TRBV28 and TRBJ1-3; TRBD1 is a possible D gene (6 bases). The CDR3 has 15 residues. V was trimmed by 2 bases and J by 4 bases, leaving 12 bases between them. Germline V lookup: CDR1 MDHEN, CDR2 SYDVKM.

The chain recombines TRBV27 with TRBJ1-1; 8 nucleotides match TRBD1. J gave up 0 bases and V 3 bases, and 6 bases lay outside the gene matches. CDR3 length: 16 amino acids. Germline lookup yields CDR1 MNHEY and CDR2 SMNVEV (reference sequence). DNA of the CDR3: TGTGCCAGCAGTTTCCTTCCAGGGGGCATGAACACTGAAGCTTTCTTT. Amino acid sequence: CASSFLPGGMNTEAFF.

The chain couples TRBV24-1 to TRBJ2-3; D not certain. V was pared by 3 bases and J by 0 bases, with 12 bases between. The CDR3 has 16 amino acids. Germline lookup yields CDR1 KGHDR and CDR2 SFDVKD. CDR3 region: CATSDPLTPSTDTQYF. Here the CDR3 DNA reads TGTGCCACCAGTGATCCCTTAACTCCTAGCACAGATACGCAGTATTTT.

CDR3 in amino acids: CATLRDRGAGELFF. The CDR3 coding sequence is TGTGCCACACTGAGGGACAGGGGTGCCGGGGAGCTGTTTTTT. The chain carries TRBV28 and TRBJ2-2; 10 nucleotides line up with TRBD1. Germline CDR1 is MDHEN and CDR2 is SYDVKM. The trim removed 10 bases at V and 6 bases at J, leaving 8 bases unmatched. CDR3 length: 14 amino acids.

A single count supports this clone. This chain links TRBV30 with TRBJ1-1; D not certain. Trimming shortened V by 4 bases and J by 9 bases, and 21 bases separated the two germline ends. CDR1 is GTSNPN, CDR2 SVGIG, per germline (reference sequence). This CDR3 has 14 amino acids. CDR3 nucleotide sequence: TGTGCCTGGACTGTCGGGGTGCCCTTACTTCAAGCTTTCTTT. It is translated as CAWTVGVPLLQAFF.

V usage is TRBV7-2 and J usage is TRBJ2-2; 8 bases line up with TRBD2. The trim removed 2 bases at V and 6 bases at J, leaving 11 bases unmatched. The germline V gene has CDR1 SGHTA and CDR2 FQGNSA. This CDR3 has 17 amino acids. The CDR3: CASSLRPAGVGSGELFF. The CDR3 coding sequence is TGTGCCAGCAGCTTACGTCCAGCGGGAGTCGGCTCCGGGGAGCTGTTTTTT.

The CDR3 region is CASSDPGQQETQYF. CDR3 sequence (DNA): TGCGCCAGCAGTGATCCCGGACAGCAAGAGACCCAGTACTTC. J is TRBJ2-5 and V is TRBV10-1; TRBD1 might be the D (6 bases). Trimming took off 3 bases at V and 2 bases at J, with 10 bases between the two ends. Germline V CDR1 and CDR2: WNHNN, SYGVQD (reference sequence). The length of the CDR3 is 14 residues.

This clone has a single count. The chain employs TRBV18 and TRBJ2-7; weak D call: TRBD2 (6 bases). This CDR3 is built from 17 residues. Germline lookup yields CDR1 KGHSH and CDR2 LQKENI. V lost 0 bases to trimming and J lost 3 bases, with 18 bases between them. CDR3 loop: CASSPPTTLAGIYEQYF. The CDR3 nucleotides read TGTGCCAGCTCACCACCTACTACCCTGGCGGGAATCTACGAGCAGTACTTC.